The T cell receptor beta chain described here comes from a study of PD-1 blockade in classical Hodgkin lymphoma. TCRdb's copy holds only in-frame clones and misses some; the assay was immunoSEQ multiplex PCR. The sample lists 100,000 or so clones; approximately 90% were seen once. Points from the study as a whole: CD4+ TCR diversity climbed significantly by C4D1, unlike CD8+ TCR diversity. Relapsed/refractory patients reportedly had lower baseline diversity than newly diagnosed patients. Nothing has yet pinned down what causes the repertoire differences, possibly disease activity or prior therapy. When nivolumab was started under 1 year after ASCT, patients were excluded.

As to time point: cycle 4 day 1 (C4D1), after more than five weeks of nivolumab. Exposure to brentuximab vedotin varied, and each patient had relapsed following autologous stem cell transplantation. As regards this clone: What it binds is not known.

This TCR derives from a human donor with classical Hodgkin lymphoma. Sequencing used peripheral blood mononuclear cells (PBMCs), obtained before the fourth cycle of nivolumab.

CDR3 in DNA: TGCGCCAGCAGCTCTACTGGACTTGGCGGAGGGGTCGCAGATACGCAGTATTTT. It translates to CASSSTGLGGGVADTQYF. The chain combines TRBV5-1 with TRBJ2-3, with D possibly being TRBD2 (6 bases). Germline V gives CDR1 SGHRS, CDR2 YFSETQ. The CDR3 totals 18 residues. The V and J ends lost 3 bases and 4 bases respectively, with 24 bases between them.